This T cell receptor (beta chain) was recovered during a study of blood T cell repertoires in COVID-19. Study details: Spain, Italy and the United States supplied samples that represented acute and convalescent COVID-19. From T cells, B-cell-depleted T cells, or PBMCs came the material, which was cDNA or gDNA.

In the original processing: Reference gene primer amplification gave nucleated cell count estimates. Measured with immunoSEQ multiplex PCR; TCRdb has only the in-frame clones, and not every one. D and trimming were read from the DNA, whereas the V and J calls and clone size are those reported in that table. The sample carries about 87,000 clones, more than 85% recorded once. V was clipped by 8 bases and J by 5 bases; unmatched bases: 10. Germline lookup yields CDR1 LNHDA and CDR2 SQIVND (reference sequence). The CDR3 has 15 residues. Material: peripheral blood. This sequence originates from a man in his forties with acute or convalescent COVID-19. J is TRBJ2-7 and V is TRBV19; 12 bases line up with TRBD1. CDR3: CASRSTGTGGDEQYF. CDR3 DNA: TGTGCCAGTCGTTCCACCGGGACAGGGGGCGACGAGCAGTACTTC.